This TCR beta chain was identified in a study of control samples from healthy donors and cancer patients. The data were produced by immunoSEQ multiplex PCR, yet TCRdb's version contains in-frame clones alone and is incomplete. The sample carries about 79,000 clones, more than 85% recorded once. The sample was PBMCs. The clonotype comes from a woman aged 40 to 50 with lung cancer.

DNA for the CDR3: TGCGCCAGCAGCTTGGCAGGGGGCTACACAGATACGCAGTATTTT. Translating it yields CASSLAGGYTDTQYF. This chain links TRBV5-1 with TRBJ2-3; 8 bases are a match to TRBD1. Germline-derived CDR1 and CDR2 are SGHRS and YFSETQ. The V gene end was trimmed by 0 bases and the J gene end by 2 bases; junction bases not matched to a gene: 2. This CDR3 spans 15 amino acids.